This T cell receptor (beta chain) was sequenced during a study of blood T cells in healthy people across ages. The length of the CDR3 is 14 residues. In germline, CDR1 is SGHDN, CDR2 FVKESK. The V and J ends lost 4 bases and 4 bases respectively, with 13 bases between them. This clonotype was seen only a few times. Next came a second PCR, run for about 7 to 12 cycles, which used a sample-barcoded 5' primer along with a J-beta primer mix. Via MiXCR, TCRdb re-called the 5' RACE reads, giving one row per CDR3 protein. The repertoire holds about 670,000 distinct CDR3 sequences, with roughly two fifths as singletons.

The chain uses TRBV14 and TRBJ1-1; D is perhaps TRBD1 (5 bases). Sequenced material: blood. The sequence was obtained from a man older than 75 in good health. CDR3 sequence reads: CASSPTQGFTEAFF. Here the CDR3 DNA reads TGTGCCAGCAGCCCAACCCAGGGTTTCACTGAAGCTTTCTTT. Based on the CDR3 plus reference TRBV14 and TRBJ1-1, the full variable domain is EAGVTQFPSHSVIEKGQTVTLRCDPISGHDNLYWYRRVMGKEIKFLLHFVKESKQDESGMPNNRFLAERTGGTYSTLKVQPAELEDSGVYFCASSPTQGFTEAFFGQGTRLTVV.